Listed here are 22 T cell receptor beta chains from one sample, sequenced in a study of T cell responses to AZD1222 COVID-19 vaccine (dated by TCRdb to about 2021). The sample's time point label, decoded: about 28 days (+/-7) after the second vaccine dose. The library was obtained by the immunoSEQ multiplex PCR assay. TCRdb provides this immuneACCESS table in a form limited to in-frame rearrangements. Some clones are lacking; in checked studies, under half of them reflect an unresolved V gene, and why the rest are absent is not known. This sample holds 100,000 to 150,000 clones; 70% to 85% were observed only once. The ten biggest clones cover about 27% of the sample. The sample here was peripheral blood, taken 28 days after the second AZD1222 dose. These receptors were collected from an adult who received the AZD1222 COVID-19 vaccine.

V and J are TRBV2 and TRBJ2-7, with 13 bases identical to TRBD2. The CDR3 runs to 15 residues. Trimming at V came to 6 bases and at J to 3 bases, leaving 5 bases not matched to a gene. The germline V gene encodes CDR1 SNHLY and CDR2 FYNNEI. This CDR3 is CASSQLAGGIYEQYF. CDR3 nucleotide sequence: TGTGCCAGCAGCCAACTAGCGGGGGGGATCTACGAGCAGTACTTC.

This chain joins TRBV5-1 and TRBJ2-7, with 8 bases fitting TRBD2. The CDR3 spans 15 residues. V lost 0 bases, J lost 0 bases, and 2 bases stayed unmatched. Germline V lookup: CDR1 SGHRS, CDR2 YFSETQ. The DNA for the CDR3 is TGCGCCAGCAGCTTGGAAAGCGGGGGCTCCTACGAGCAGTACTTC. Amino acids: CASSLESGGSYEQYF.

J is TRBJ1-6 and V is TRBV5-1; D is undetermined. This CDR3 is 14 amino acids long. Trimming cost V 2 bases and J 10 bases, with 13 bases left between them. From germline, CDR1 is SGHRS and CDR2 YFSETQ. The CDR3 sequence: CASSLEGSRSPLHF. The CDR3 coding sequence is TGCGCCAGCAGCTTAGAGGGAAGCAGGTCACCCCTCCACTTT.

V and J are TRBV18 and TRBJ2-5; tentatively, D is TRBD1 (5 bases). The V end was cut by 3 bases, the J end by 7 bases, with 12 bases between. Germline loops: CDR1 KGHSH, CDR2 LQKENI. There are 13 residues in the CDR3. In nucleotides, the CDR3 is TGTGCCAGCTCACCGGTAGGGGCTGGGACCCAGTACTTC. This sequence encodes CASSPVGAGTQYF.

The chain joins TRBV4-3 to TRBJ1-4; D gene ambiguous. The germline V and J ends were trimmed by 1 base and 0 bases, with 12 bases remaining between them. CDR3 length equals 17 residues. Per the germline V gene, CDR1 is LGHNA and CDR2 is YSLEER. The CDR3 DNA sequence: TGCGCCAGCAGCCAAGGGCGGACTGGGGCAACTAATGAAAAACTGTTTTTT. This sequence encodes CASSQGRTGATNEKLFF.

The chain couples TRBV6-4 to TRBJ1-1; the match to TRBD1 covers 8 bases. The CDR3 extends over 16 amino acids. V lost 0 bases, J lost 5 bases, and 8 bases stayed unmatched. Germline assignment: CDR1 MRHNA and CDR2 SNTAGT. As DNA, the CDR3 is TGTGCCAGCAGTGACTCGACAGGGGCCCTGAGAACTGAAGCTTTCTTT. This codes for CASSDSTGALRTEAFF.

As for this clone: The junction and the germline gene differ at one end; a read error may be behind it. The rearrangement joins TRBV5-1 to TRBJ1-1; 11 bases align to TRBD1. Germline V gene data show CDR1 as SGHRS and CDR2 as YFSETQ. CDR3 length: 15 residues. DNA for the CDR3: TGCGCCAGCAGCCTCGGGGACAGGGGGAACGCTGAAGCTTTCTTT. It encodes CASSLGDRGNAEAFF.

CDR3: CASSYSWEGYEQYF. The CDR3 DNA sequence: TGTGCCAGCAGTTATAGCTGGGAGGGCTACGAGCAGTACTTC. The rearrangement joins TRBV6-5 to TRBJ2-7; TRBD2 matches 7 bases. V trimming: 3 bases; J trimming: 3 bases; junction bases outside the gene matches: 5. The germline CDR1 and CDR2 sequences are MNHEY and SVGAGI. The CDR3 consists of 14 residues.

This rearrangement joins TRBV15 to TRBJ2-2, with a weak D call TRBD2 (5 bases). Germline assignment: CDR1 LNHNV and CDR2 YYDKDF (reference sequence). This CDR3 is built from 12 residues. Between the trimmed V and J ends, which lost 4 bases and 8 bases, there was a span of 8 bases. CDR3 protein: CATSTLAGELFF. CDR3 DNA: TGTGCCACCAGCACCTTAGCGGGGGAGCTGTTTTTT.

The CDR3 DNA is TGTGCCAGCAGTACAGGGGGTAACACCGGGGAGCTGTTTTTT. This sequence encodes CASSTGGNTGELFF. This sequence joins TRBV2 and TRBJ2-2; 8 nucleotides agree with TRBD1. This CDR3 comprises 14 residues. V lost 5 bases and J lost 2; bases outside the gene matches: 1. Germline V gene sequence: CDR1 SNHLY, CDR2 FYNNEI.

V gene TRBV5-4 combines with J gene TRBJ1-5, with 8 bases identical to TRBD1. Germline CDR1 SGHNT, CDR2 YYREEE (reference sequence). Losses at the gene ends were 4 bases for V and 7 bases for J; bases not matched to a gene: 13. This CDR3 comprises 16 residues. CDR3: CASSVSGGSSGQPQHF. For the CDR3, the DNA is TGTGCCAGCAGCGTATCAGGGGGCTCCAGCGGCCAGCCCCAGCATTTT.

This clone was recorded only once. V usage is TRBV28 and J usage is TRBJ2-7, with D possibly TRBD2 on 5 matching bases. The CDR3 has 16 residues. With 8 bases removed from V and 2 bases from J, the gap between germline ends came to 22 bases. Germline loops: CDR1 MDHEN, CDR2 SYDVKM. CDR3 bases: TGTGCCAGCCCACCTGACGCCCGGGGTATAGCCTACGAGCAGTACTTC. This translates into CASPPDARGIAYEQYF.

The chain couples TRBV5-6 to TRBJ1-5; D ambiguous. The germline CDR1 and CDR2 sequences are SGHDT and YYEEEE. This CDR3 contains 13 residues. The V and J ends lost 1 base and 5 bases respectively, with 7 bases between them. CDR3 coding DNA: TGTGCCAGCAGCTTGAGGTGGGATCAGCCCCAGCATTTT. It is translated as CASSLRWDQPQHF.

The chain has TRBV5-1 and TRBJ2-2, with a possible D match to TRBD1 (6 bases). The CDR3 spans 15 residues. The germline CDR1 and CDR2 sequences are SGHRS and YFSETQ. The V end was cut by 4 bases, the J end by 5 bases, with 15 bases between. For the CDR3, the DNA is TGCGCCAGCAGCGCCACAGGGATGGGTACCGGGGAGCTGTTTTTT. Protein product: CASSATGMGTGELFF.

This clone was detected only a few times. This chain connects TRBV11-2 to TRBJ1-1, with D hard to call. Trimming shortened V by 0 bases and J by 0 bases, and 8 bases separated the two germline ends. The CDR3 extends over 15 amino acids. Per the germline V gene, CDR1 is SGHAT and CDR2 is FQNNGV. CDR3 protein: CASSLDGGVNTEAFF. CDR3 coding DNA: TGTGCCAGCAGCTTAGATGGCGGGGTGAACACTGAAGCTTTCTTT.

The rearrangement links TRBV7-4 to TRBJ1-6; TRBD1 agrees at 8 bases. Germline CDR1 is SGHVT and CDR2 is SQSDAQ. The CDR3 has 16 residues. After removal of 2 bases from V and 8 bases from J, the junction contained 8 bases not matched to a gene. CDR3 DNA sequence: TGTGCCAGCAGCTTACTCCAGACAGGGGAATATTCACCCCTCCACTTT. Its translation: CASSLLQTGEYSPLHF.

The CDR3 protein is CASSQGQDSGNTIYF. The CDR3 DNA follows: TGTGCCAGCAGCCAAGGGCAGGACTCTGGAAACACCATATATTTT. J is TRBJ1-3 and V is TRBV14; D is uncertain. V lost 1 base and J lost 0, with 7 bases in between. The CDR3 is 15 amino acids. The germline V gene encodes CDR1 SGHDN and CDR2 FVKESK. Supplemented by reference TRBV14 and TRBJ1-3, the full variable domain reads EAGVTQFPSHSVIEKGQTVTLRCDPISGHDNLYWYRRVMGKEIKFLLHFVKESKQDESGMPNNRFLAERTGGTYSTLKVQPAELEDSGVYFCASSQGQDSGNTIYFGEGSWLTVV.

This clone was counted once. CDR3 nucleotides: TGTGCCAGCAGCTCCCGTACAGATACGCAGTATTTT. Translation gives CASSSRTDTQYF. The chain carries TRBV5-8 and TRBJ2-3; D call uncertain. This CDR3 comprises 12 residues. Deletions cut 3 bases from V and 3 bases from J, with 5 bases between. Germline CDR1 reads SGHTS; CDR2 reads YDEGEE.

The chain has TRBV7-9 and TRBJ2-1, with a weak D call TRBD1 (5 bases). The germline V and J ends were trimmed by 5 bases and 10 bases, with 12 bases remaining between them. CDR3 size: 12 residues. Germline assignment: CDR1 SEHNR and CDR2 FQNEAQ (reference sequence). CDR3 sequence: CASSPSGQEQFF. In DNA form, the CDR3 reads TGTGCCAGCAGCCCCTCAGGGCAGGAGCAGTTCTTC.

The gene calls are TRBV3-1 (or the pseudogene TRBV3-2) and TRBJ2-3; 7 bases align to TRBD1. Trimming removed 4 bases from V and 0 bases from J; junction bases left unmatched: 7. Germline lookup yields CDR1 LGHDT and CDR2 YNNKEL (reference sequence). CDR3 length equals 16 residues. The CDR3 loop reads CASSRRRTGSTDTQYF. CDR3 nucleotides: TGTGCCAGCAGCCGACGCAGGACAGGCAGCACAGATACGCAGTATTTT.

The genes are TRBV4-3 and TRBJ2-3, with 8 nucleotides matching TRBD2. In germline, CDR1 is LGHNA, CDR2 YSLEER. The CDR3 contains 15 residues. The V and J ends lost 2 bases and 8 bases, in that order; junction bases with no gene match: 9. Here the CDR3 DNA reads TGCGCCAGCAGCCAACACGGGGGGGCCGGGACTACGCAGTATTTT. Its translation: CASSQHGGAGTTQYF.

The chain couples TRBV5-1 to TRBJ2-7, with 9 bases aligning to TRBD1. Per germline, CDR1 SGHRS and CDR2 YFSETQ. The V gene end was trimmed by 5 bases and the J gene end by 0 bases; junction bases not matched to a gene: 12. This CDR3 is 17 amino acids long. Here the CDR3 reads CASRPGQGQFNSYEQYF. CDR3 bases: TGCGCCAGCAGACCGGGACAGGGACAGTTCAACTCCTACGAGCAGTACTTC.